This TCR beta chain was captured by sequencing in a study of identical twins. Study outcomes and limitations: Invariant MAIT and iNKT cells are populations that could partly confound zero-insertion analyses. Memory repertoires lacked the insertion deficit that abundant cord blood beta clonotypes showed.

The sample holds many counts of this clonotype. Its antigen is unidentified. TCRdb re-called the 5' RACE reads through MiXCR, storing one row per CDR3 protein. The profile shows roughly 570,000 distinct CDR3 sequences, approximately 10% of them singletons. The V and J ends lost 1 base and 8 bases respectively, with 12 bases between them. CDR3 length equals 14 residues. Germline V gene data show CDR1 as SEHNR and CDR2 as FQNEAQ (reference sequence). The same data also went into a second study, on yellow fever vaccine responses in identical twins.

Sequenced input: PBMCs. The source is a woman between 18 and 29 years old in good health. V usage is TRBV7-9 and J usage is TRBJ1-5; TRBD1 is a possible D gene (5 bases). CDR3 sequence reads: CASSLGQPGEPQHF. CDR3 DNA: TGTGCCAGCAGCTTAGGACAGCCAGGAGAGCCCCAGCATTTT.